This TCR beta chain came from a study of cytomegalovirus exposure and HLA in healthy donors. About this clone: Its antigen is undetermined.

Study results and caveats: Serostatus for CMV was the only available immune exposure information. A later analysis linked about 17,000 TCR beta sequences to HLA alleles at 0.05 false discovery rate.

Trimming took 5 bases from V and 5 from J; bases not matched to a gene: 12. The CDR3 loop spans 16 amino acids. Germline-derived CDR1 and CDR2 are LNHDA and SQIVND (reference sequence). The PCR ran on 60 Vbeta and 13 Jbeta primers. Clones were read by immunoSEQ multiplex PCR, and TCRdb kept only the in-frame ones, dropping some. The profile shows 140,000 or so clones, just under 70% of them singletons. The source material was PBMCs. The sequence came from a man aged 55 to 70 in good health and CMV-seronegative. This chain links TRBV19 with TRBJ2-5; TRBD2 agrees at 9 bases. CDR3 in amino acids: CASSWGISGSGETQYF. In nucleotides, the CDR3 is TGTGCCAGTAGTTGGGGGATTAGCGGGAGTGGGGAGACCCAGTACTTC.